The T cell receptor (beta chain) described here comes from a study of Ad26.COV2.S vaccination and SARS-CoV-2 variants. The treatment denotes: 19 received Ad26.COV2.S at low or high dose, single or two shots; roughly five received placebo; per-sample allocation not given. Material that was analyzed had been drawn on day 63 after the first vaccine or placebo injection. The method was immunoSEQ multiplex PCR; TCRdb's version includes in-frame clones alone and lacks a portion of them. The sample consists of more than 250,000 clones, roughly 86% of them appearing once. This CDR3 comprises 15 residues. The ends lost 5 bases at V and 6 bases at J; junction bases unmatched: 6. Looked up from germline, CDR1 is LGHDT and CDR2 is YNNKEL (reference sequence).

The starting material was peripheral blood, obtained in a trial of Ad26.COV2.S vaccine versus placebo. The TCR comes from a person aged 18 to 65 who received the Ad26.COV2.S COVID-19 vaccine or a placebo. The chain joins TRBV3-1 (or the pseudogene TRBV3-2) to TRBJ2-2; 10 nucleotides agree with TRBD2. CDR3 protein: CASSGGLALSGELFF. The CDR3 DNA reads TGTGCCAGCAGCGGGGGACTAGCGTTGTCCGGGGAGCTGTTTTTT.